The entry that follows covers one T cell receptor (beta chain) sequence. The data originate from a study of early T cells in non-severe SARS-CoV-2 infection. Study summary: The input, bulk RNA from unsorted whole blood, was sequenced, and chains were unpaired.

The TCR library protocol was used to attach unique molecular identifiers. These identifiers were attached to individual cDNA molecules. TCRdb passed the 5' RACE reads through MiXCR, listing each CDR3 protein once. The profile shows more than 85,000 distinct CDR3 sequences, around 12% of them singletons. V lost 0 bases, J lost 9 bases, and 17 bases stayed unmatched. The germline gives CDR1 SGHDN, CDR2 FVKESK. The CDR3 is made up of 18 amino acids. The V call is TRBV14, the J call TRBJ2-1, with 7 bases aligning to TRBD2. The starting material was whole blood, obtained at baseline. This receptor was taken from an adult who was a healthcare worker with PCR-confirmed SARS-CoV-2 infection or an uninfected control (not recorded which). CDR3 sequence: CASSQDQYPSGTSVEQFF. In DNA, the CDR3 is TGTGCCAGCAGCCAAGATCAGTACCCGAGCGGGACTTCTGTTGAGCAGTTCTTC.